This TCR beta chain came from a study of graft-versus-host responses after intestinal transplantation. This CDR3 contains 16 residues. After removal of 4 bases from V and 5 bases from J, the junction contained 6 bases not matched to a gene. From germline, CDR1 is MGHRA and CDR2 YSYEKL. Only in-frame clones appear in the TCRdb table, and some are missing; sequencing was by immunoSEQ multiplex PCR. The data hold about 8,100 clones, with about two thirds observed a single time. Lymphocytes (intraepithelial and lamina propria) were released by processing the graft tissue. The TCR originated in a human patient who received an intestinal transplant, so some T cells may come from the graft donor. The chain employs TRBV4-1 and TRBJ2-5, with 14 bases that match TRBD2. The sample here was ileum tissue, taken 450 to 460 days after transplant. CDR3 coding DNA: TGCGCCAGCAGCCGGACTAGCGGGGGGCCGGGGGAGACCCAGTACTTC. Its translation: CASSRTSGGPGETQYF.